Listed below are T cell receptor beta chains from one sample, sequenced in a study of response to subunit inactivated influenza vaccine. MiXCR, applied by TCRdb to the RT-PCR reads, yields one record per CDR3 protein. The sample lists approximately 500,000 distinct CDR3 sequences, around a quarter seen once, with 2.5% to 3.5% in the top ten. These same data were also listed under a study on T cells expressing NK-cell markers.

This specimen consisted of CD4+ T cells sorted from PBMCs, obtained 12 days after vaccination. These receptors all stem from a man aged 45 to 65 who received an inactivated influenza vaccine. Both conserved end residues are part of each CDR3. D genes are given only for firm matches. The size field is filled for only some rows; it gives once, few, many or a size class.

J gene	CDR3 length	D gene	V gene	clone size	CDR3 protein	CDR3 DNA
TRBJ2-3	15	.	TRBV7-9	.	CASTLSGGLADTQYF	TGTGCCAGCACCCTTAGTGGGGGGCTCGCAGATACGCAGTATTTT
TRBJ2-7	14	.	TRBV20-1	few	CSARGRWRSYEQYF	TGCAGTGCTAGGGGGAGGTGGCGTTCCTACGAGCAGTACTTC
TRBJ1-1	14	TRBD1	TRBV27	.	CASSDRGMNTEAFF	TGTGCCAGCAGTGACAGGGGGATGAACACTGAAGCTTTCTTT
TRBJ2-1	15	.	TRBV12-3/TRBV12-4	many	CASRRPGLSTGEQFF	TGTGCCAGCAGGCGACCGGGACTTAGCACGGGTGAGCAGTTCTTC
TRBJ2-1	23	TRBD2	TRBV10-3	few	CAISDYGRGAAPDSQSSYNEQFF	TGTGCCATCAGTGATTATGGGCGGGGGGCAGCCCCTGACTCACAAAGCTCCTACAATGAGCAGTTCTTC
TRBJ2-1	13	.	TRBV7-3	.	CASSLSSNNEQFF	TGTGCCAGCAGCTTAAGTTCTAACAATGAGCAGTTCTTC
TRBJ2-3	16	.	TRBV19	few	CASSIRGGLAADTQYF	TGTGCCAGTAGTATAAGAGGCGGTCTAGCTGCAGATACGCAGTATTTT
TRBJ2-2	16	.	TRBV2	few	CASSALLGLNTGELFF	TGTGCCAGCAGTGCGCTTTTAGGGCTGAACACCGGGGAGCTGTTTTTT
TRBJ2-4	14	.	TRBV9	few	CASSVGSGGNIQYF	TGTGCCAGCAGCGTAGGGTCTGGGGGAAACATTCAGTACTTC
TRBJ2-1	15	.	TRBV5-1	few	CASSLTGDYGNEQFF	TGCGCCAGCAGCTTGACAGGGGACTATGGGAATGAGCAGTTCTTC
TRBJ1-1	17	TRBD1	TRBV4-3	.	CASSYDNHRGMNTEAFF	TGCGCCAGCAGCTATGATAACCACAGGGGGATGAACACTGAAGCTTTCTTT
TRBJ2-1	14	.	TRBV29-1	few	CSVAVGGTYNEQFF	TGCAGCGTTGCAGTCGGCGGAACCTACAATGAGCAGTTCTTC
TRBJ1-5	17	TRBD1	TRBV6-2/TRBV6-3	.	CASSYRDRGPGNQPQHF	TGTGCCAGCAGTTACCGGGACAGGGGGCCCGGCAATCAGCCCCAGCATTTT
TRBJ2-1	15	TRBD2	TRBV7-2	many	CASSLGLAGVNEQFF	TGTGCCAGCAGCCTGGGACTAGCGGGAGTAAATGAGCAGTTCTTC
TRBJ2-1	16	TRBD2	TRBV6-1	few	CASSELMAGGYNEQFF	TGTGCCAGCAGTGAATTGATGGCGGGGGGATACAATGAGCAGTTCTTC
TRBJ2-7	11	.	TRBV20-1	.	CSVGQGNEQYF	TGCAGTGTTGGCCAGGGCAACGAGCAGTACTTC
TRBJ1-2	12	TRBD1	TRBV12-3/TRBV12-4	few	CASSSLTGPHTF	TGTGCCAGCAGTTCCTTGACAGGGCCCCACACCTTC
TRBJ2-1	18	TRBD2	TRBV27	.	CASRSRGLAGGQVNEQFF	TGTGCCAGCAGATCGAGGGGACTAGCGGGGGGGCAGGTCAATGAGCAGTTCTTC
TRBJ2-2	15	.	TRBV5-5	.	CASSSQVVAAGELFF	TGTGCCAGCAGTTCCCAGGTGGTCGCCGCCGGGGAGCTGTTTTTT
TRBJ2-7	14	TRBD2	TRBV20-1	.	CSARSGDGSYEQYF	TGCAGTGCTAGAAGCGGGGACGGCTCCTACGAGCAGTACTTC
TRBJ2-1	12	.	TRBV18	.	CASSPLGTEQFF	TGTGCCAGCTCACCACTCGGGACAGAGCAGTTCTTC
TRBJ1-1	18	.	TRBV12-3/TRBV12-4	few	CASRPKHLMGGAGTEAFF	TGTGCCAGCAGACCTAAACATCTGATGGGGGGCGCGGGAACTGAAGCTTTCTTT
TRBJ1-1	11	.	TRBV5-1	many	CASSTDTEAFF	TGCGCCAGCAGCACCGACACTGAAGCTTTCTTT
TRBJ1-6	14	TRBD1	TRBV5-1	.	CASSWDRANSPLHF	TGCGCCAGCAGTTGGGACAGGGCAAATTCACCCCTCCACTTT
TRBJ1-2	14	.	TRBV4-3	.	CASSQEAKGGGYTF	TGCGCCAGCAGCCAAGAAGCAAAGGGCGGCGGCTACACCTTC
TRBJ2-3	18	TRBD2	TRBV7-6	.	CASSLRGGAFLSTDTQYF	TGTGCCAGCAGCTTACGCGGGGGGGCCTTCTTAAGCACAGATACGCAGTATTTT
TRBJ2-1	16	TRBD2	TRBV29-1	few	CSAGRSWTSGNNEQFF	TGCAGCGCTGGCCGATCCTGGACTAGCGGGAACAATGAGCAGTTCTTC
TRBJ2-1	12	.	TRBV29-1	few	CSVVPQNNEQFF	TGCAGCGTTGTTCCGCAAAACAATGAGCAGTTCTTC
TRBJ2-5	14	.	TRBV6-1	.	CASSGLSTSQTQYF	TGTGCCAGCAGTGGTCTGAGTACTAGCCAGACCCAGTACTTC
TRBJ2-3	13	.	TRBV14	.	CASSQGRSTTQYF	TGTGCCAGCAGCCAAGGTCGATCTACAACGCAGTATTTT
TRBJ2-1	14	.	TRBV7-2	few	CASSPSGRINEQFF	TGTGCCAGCAGCCCCTCGGGGCGCATCAATGAGCAGTTCTTC
TRBJ2-3	14	.	TRBV5-1	few	CASSLGGGPGTQYF	TGCGCCAGCAGCTTGGGGGGGGGCCCCGGTACGCAGTATTTT
TRBJ1-1	14	.	TRBV7-9	.	CASSLGAGGTEAFF	TGTGCCAGCAGCTTAGGGGCAGGAGGTACTGAAGCTTTCTTT
TRBJ1-1	15	.	TRBV3-1	.	CASSSPTRGNTEAFF	TGTGCCAGCAGCTCCCCCACACGAGGGAACACTGAAGCTTTCTTT
TRBJ2-3	15	.	TRBV5-1	few	CASSLVALTPDTQYF	TGCGCCAGCAGCTTGGTAGCCCTGACCCCAGATACGCAGTATTTT
TRBJ2-7	15	TRBD2	TRBV7-2	few	CASSLIAGGNYEQYF	TGTGCCAGCAGCCTGATAGCGGGAGGAAACTACGAGCAGTACTTC
TRBJ2-5	16	TRBD2	TRBV7-2	.	CASSLRSSGSHETQYF	TGTGCCAGCAGCTTACGATCTAGCGGGAGTCATGAGACCCAGTACTTC
TRBJ1-4	15	.	TRBV18	.	CASSPQPSTNEKLFF	TGTGCCAGCTCACCCCAACCCTCAACTAATGAAAAACTGTTTTTT
TRBJ1-2	13	TRBD1	TRBV11-2	.	CASSVYRGGGYTF	TGTGCCAGCAGCGTATACAGGGGCGGAGGCTACACCTTC
TRBJ1-2	15	.	TRBV7-2	few	CASSFRLERDYGYTF	TGTGCCAGCAGCTTTCGATTGGAGAGGGACTATGGCTACACCTTC
TRBJ2-7	19	TRBD2	TRBV6-4	.	CASSDKTSGGPSSSYEQYF	TGTGCCAGCAGTGACAAGACTAGCGGGGGACCGAGCAGCTCCTACGAGCAGTACTTC
TRBJ1-1	14	.	TRBV6-5	.	CASSLSPGSTEAFF	TGTGCCAGCAGTTTGTCTCCAGGGAGCACTGAAGCTTTCTTT
TRBJ2-5	15	.	TRBV24-1	.	CATSEPDRYQETQYF	TGTGCCACCAGTGAACCTGACAGATACCAAGAGACCCAGTACTTC
TRBJ1-2	12	.	TRBV6-5	few	CASSSTVNGYTF	TGTGCCAGCAGCTCCACCGTGAACGGCTACACCTTC
TRBJ2-5	15	.	TRBV12-3/TRBV12-4	many	CASSLLSGRQETQYF	TGTGCCAGCAGTTTACTTTCGGGCCGGCAAGAGACCCAGTACTTC
TRBJ2-7	14	.	TRBV7-9	.	CASSADGKPYEQYF	TGTGCCAGCAGCGCCGACGGAAAACCCTACGAGCAGTACTTC
TRBJ2-1	18	TRBD2	TRBV6-5	few	CASSYSSRGLAGRDEQFF	TGTGCCAGCAGTTACTCGAGTAGGGGACTAGCGGGTAGAGATGAGCAGTTCTTC
TRBJ2-5	14	.	TRBV3-1	.	CASSLQGRAETQYF	TGTGCCAGCAGTCTACAGGGACGAGCAGAGACCCAGTACTTC
TRBJ2-3	16	TRBD1	TRBV19	few	CASSTRTGMRVDTQYF	TGTGCCAGTAGTACCCGGACAGGGATGCGGGTAGATACGCAGTATTTT
TRBJ2-4	13	.	TRBV20-1	few	CSLSLLAKNIQYF	TGCAGCCTTTCTTTACTAGCCAAAAACATTCAGTACTTC